This TCR beta chain stems from a study of vaccination and CD4 T cells after COVID-19. About the study: Blood was drawn a median about 75 days post second dose, range 14 to 241. The authors gave control cultures a CEFX pool, an HIV-1 Nef pool, or no peptide.

A note on this clonotype: Its antigen is still unknown.

Treatment here: approximately nine-day PBMC culture with coronavirus spike peptide pools or control peptides (ViraFEST assay). The authors cultured roughly 1.9 million PBMCs per well with around 10 IU/ml IL-2 and 8.5 to 10 ug/ml peptide pools. The assay that was used to sequence DNA from cultured CD4+ T cells was the Oncomine TCR Beta short-read assay. TCRdb re-analysed the PCR reads in MiXCR, keeping a single row per CDR3 protein. This sample has roughly 20,000 distinct CDR3 sequences, with approximately 56% found just once. The CDR3 is 14 residues long. CDR1 and CDR2 (germline): MNHNS, SASEGT. V lost 6 bases and J lost 4; bases outside the gene matches: 7.

The starting material was CD4+ T cells from blood, cultured in vitro, obtained before SARS-CoV-2 vaccination. The sequence came from a human donor who had recovered from COVID-19. This chain links TRBV6-1 with TRBJ2-7; 9 nucleotides agree with TRBD1. The CDR3 nucleotides are TGTGCCAGCAGCACCGGGACAGGGTGGTACGAGCAGTACTTC. It is translated as CASSTGTGWYEQYF.